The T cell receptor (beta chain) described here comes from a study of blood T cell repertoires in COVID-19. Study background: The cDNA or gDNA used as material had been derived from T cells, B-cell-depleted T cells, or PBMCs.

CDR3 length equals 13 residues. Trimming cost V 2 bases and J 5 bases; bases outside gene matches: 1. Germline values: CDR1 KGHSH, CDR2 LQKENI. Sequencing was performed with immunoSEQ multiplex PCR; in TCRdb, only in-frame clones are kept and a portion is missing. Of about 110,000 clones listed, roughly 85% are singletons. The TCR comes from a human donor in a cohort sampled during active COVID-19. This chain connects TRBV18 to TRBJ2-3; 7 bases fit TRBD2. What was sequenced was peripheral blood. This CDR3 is CASSPGGGDTQYF. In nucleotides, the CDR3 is TGTGCCAGCTCACCAGGGGGGGGAGATACGCAGTATTTT.